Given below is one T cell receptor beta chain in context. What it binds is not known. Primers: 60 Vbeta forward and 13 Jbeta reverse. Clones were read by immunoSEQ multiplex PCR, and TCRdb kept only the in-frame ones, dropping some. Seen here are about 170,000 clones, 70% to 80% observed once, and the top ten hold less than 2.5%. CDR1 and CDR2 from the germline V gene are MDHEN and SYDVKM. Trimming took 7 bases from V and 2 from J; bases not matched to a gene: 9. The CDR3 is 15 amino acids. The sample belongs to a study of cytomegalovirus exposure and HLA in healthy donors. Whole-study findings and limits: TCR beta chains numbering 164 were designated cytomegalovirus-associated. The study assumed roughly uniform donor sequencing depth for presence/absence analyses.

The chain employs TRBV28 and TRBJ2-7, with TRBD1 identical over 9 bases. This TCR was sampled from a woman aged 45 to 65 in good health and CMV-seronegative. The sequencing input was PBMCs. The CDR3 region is CASIGDRGWTYEQYF. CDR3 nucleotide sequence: TGTGCCAGCATCGGTGACAGGGGGTGGACCTACGAGCAGTACTTC.